The clone carrying this T cell receptor beta chain was seen repeatedly, ten times or more. Its matching antigen is unknown. The CDR3 loop spans 14 amino acids. V lost 3 bases to trimming and J lost 5 bases, with 13 bases between them. Per the germline V gene, CDR1 is SGHTA and CDR2 is FQGTGA. This record belongs to a study of blood T cells in healthy people across ages. Then a second PCR, running about 7 to 11 cycles, was carried out with a sample-barcoded 5' primer and a J-beta primer mix. TCRdb ran MiXCR on the 5' RACE reads and lists one entry per CDR3 protein. The data hold around 1,000,000 distinct CDR3 sequences, with approximately 26% observed a single time. Study-wide results and limits: Because donor CMV status was unknown, expanded clonotype changes were possibly confounded. Significant beta diversity loss was already apparent by age roughly 44, declining roughly linearly.

The same sample was also used in a study of T cells of mothers and their children. That source adds: It was related mother-child pairs that showed slightly higher overlap than unrelated pairs, without reaching significance. Not a single persistent microchimeric T cell clone was detected.

The sequencing sample was made of blood. The rearrangement joins TRBV7-3 to TRBJ2-5, with D possibly being TRBD2 (5 bases). This sequence originates from a girl aged 2-15 years in good health. The CDR3 loop is CASSLSAGAETQYF. The CDR3, as DNA: TGTGCCAGCAGCTTGTCCGCGGGCGCGGAGACCCAGTACTTC.